The TCR beta chain under discussion was sequenced for a study of cytomegalovirus exposure and HLA in healthy donors. Turning to the study itself: Tens of millions of unique TCR sequences came from HLA-typed donors in an early release. The study's findings and limits: An analysis done earlier found most TCR beta V segments productive about 87% or about 30% of the time.

With 0 bases clipped from V and 8 bases from J, the junction kept 5 bases outside the gene matches. Germline-derived CDR1 and CDR2 are SGDLS and YYNGEE. The CDR3 has 17 amino acids. A remark on this clone: The antigen is undetermined.

PCR primers comprised 60 Vbeta and 13 Jbeta primers. Repertoires were generated with immunoSEQ multiplex PCR, while TCRdb's copy carries only in-frame clones and drops some. The sample lists about 180,000 clones; about 85% were seen once. Healthy bone marrow donors made up the cohort. The TCR was taken from a girl aged 5-17 years in good health and CMV-seropositive. J is TRBJ2-1 and V is TRBV9; 16 bases align to TRBD2. The sequencing input was PBMCs. In DNA, the CDR3 is TGTGCCAGCAGCGTAGTGGGACTAGCGGGAGGGCCCTATGAGCAGTTCTTC. Translating gives CASSVVGLAGGPYEQFF.